A single sample is the source of the 20 T cell receptor beta chains below, sequenced in a study of shared clonotypes between healthy human individuals. Only in-frame clones appear in the TCRdb table, and some are missing; sequencing was by immunoSEQ multiplex PCR. The sample carries 1.6 million or so clones, 98% recorded once. The specimen sequenced was naive CD4+ T cells sorted from blood. The subset is: CD45RA+ positively selected. Every receptor here comes from a man aged 25-45 years in good health.

The chain recombines TRBV9 with TRBJ2-3, with D possibly matching TRBD2 (5 bases). Germline V gives CDR1 SGDLS, CDR2 YYNGEE. The CDR3 length is 16 residues. Trimming stripped 2 bases from V and 4 bases from J, with 17 bases between. Here the CDR3 reads CASSVLSGSLADTQYF. The CDR3 DNA follows: TGTGCCAGCAGCGTCCTCAGCGGATCCCTCGCAGATACGCAGTATTTT.

The J gene is TRBJ2-7, the V gene TRBV19, with 7 bases fitting TRBD1. V dropped 0 bases and J dropped 3; count of bases not matched to a gene: 8. This CDR3 has 16 amino acids. CDR1 LNHDA and CDR2 SQIVND come from the germline V gene (reference sequence). This CDR3 is CASSIDVGRGNYEQYF. The CDR3 DNA reads TGTGCCAGTAGTATAGATGTCGGCAGGGGGAACTACGAGCAGTACTTC.

The rearrangement uses TRBV5-1 and TRBJ2-5; tentatively, D is TRBD1 (5 bases). Trimming pared 1 base from V and 5 bases from J, leaving 12 bases between. Germline loops: CDR1 SGHRS, CDR2 YFSETQ. The length of the CDR3 is 14 residues. CDR3 protein: CASSLPDTMETQYF. CDR3 sequence (DNA): TGCGCCAGCAGCTTGCCGGACACTATGGAGACCCAGTACTTC.

The chain is built from TRBV21-1 and TRBJ2-1; no check of the table's D call, TRBD2, against the DNA was made. TRBV21-1 is noted as a pseudogene. The CDR3 loop spans 15 amino acids. CDR3 protein: CASSNRLAGPNEQFF. CDR3 DNA sequence: TGTGCCAGCAGCAATAGACTAGCGGGACCCAATGAGCAGTTCTTC.

The chain employs TRBV30 and TRBJ1-1; 7 bases are a match to TRBD1. There are 10 residues in the CDR3. The V and J ends lost 7 bases and 11 bases, in that order; junction bases with no gene match: 7. Germline V gene sequence: CDR1 GTSNPN, CDR2 SVGIG (reference sequence). Here the CDR3 reads CASRQGGAFF. In nucleotides, the CDR3 is TGTGCCTCCAGACAGGGAGGTGCTTTCTTT.

In this sample, this clone turned up once. Other DNA sequences of this sample code for an identical CDR3. The chain recombines TRBV11-3 with TRBJ2-1; perhaps TRBD1 as D (6 bases). Germline lookup yields CDR1 SGHNT and CDR2 YENEEA. Trimming left V 2 bases short and J 8 bases short, with 10 bases between. This CDR3 has 13 residues. CDR3 DNA: TGTGCCAGCAGCTTACGCAGGGGCGATGAGCAGTTCTTC. It is translated as CASSLRRGDEQFF.

The J gene is TRBJ2-7, the V gene TRBV11-2; 7 bases match TRBD2. The CDR3 loop spans 16 amino acids. J gave up 0 bases and V 1 base, and 6 bases lay outside the gene matches. Germline-derived CDR1 and CDR2 are SGHAT and FQNNGV. CDR3 in amino acids: CASSLGEGGSSYEQYF. Here the CDR3 DNA reads TGTGCCAGCAGCTTAGGGGAGGGCGGGAGCTCCTACGAGCAGTACTTC.

The V call is TRBV5-1, the J call TRBJ2-3, with D possibly TRBD2 on 5 matching bases. The CDR3 consists of 12 residues. Germline assignment: CDR1 SGHRS and CDR2 YFSETQ. V lost 4 bases, J lost 4 bases, and 7 bases lay in between. The CDR3 here is CASSASSDTQYF. The CDR3 DNA reads TGCGCCAGCAGCGCTAGCTCAGATACGCAGTATTTT.

This chain uses TRBV7-2 with TRBJ2-2; D gene uncertain. The CDR3 is 16 amino acids. Germline CDR1 SGHTA, CDR2 FQGNSA. Trimming left V 5 bases short and J 1 base short, with 14 bases between. The CDR3 loop reads CASSILRTGNTGELFF. The CDR3 nucleotides read TGTGCCAGCAGCATTCTTAGGACCGGGAACACCGGGGAGCTGTTTTTT.

The V call is TRBV11-2, the J call TRBJ2-7; 8 bases match TRBD2. Per germline, CDR1 SGHAT and CDR2 FQNNGV. The CDR3 consists of 14 residues. The V and J ends lost 6 bases and 0 bases, in that order; junction bases with no gene match: 4. In DNA form, the CDR3 reads TGTGCCAGCAGAACCGGGACTAGCTCCTACGAGCAGTACTTC. Amino acids: CASRTGTSSYEQYF.

The rearrangement joins TRBV20-1 to TRBJ2-1; D gene ambiguous. Germline lookup yields CDR1 DFQATT and CDR2 SNEGSKA (reference sequence). This CDR3 is 11 amino acids long. The germline V and J ends were trimmed by 3 bases and 9 bases, with 9 bases remaining between them. Here the CDR3 reads CSASYLGEQFF. CDR3 nucleotide sequence: TGCAGTGCTAGTTACTTGGGTGAGCAGTTCTTC.

The chain joins TRBV7-6 to TRBJ2-1; 13 bases are shared with TRBD2. Germline V gene lookup returns CDR1 SGHVS and CDR2 FNYEAQ. The junction had 3 bases not matched to a gene; V was cut back by 6 bases and J by 1 base. The CDR3 covers 16 residues. The CDR3 protein is CASSILAGGSYNEQFF. CDR3 nucleotide sequence: TGTGCCAGCAGTATACTAGCGGGAGGGTCCTACAATGAGCAGTTCTTC.

The chain joins TRBV11-2 to TRBJ2-4; 7 positions agree with TRBD1. In germline, CDR1 is SGHAT, CDR2 FQNNGV. V lost 5 bases and J lost 7; bases outside the gene matches: 17. This CDR3 spans 17 amino acids. CDR3 sequence (DNA): TGTGCCAGCAGCCTACGCCACGGGACAGCGACGCAGAACATTCAGTACTTC. Residues: CASSLRHGTATQNIQYF.

V gene TRBV7-8 combines with J gene TRBJ2-5; TRBD2 is a possible D gene (6 bases). Between the trimmed V and J ends, which lost 5 bases and 2 bases, there was a span of 15 bases. Looked up from germline, CDR1 is SGHVS and CDR2 is FQNEAQ. The CDR3 sequence is 15 residues long. The CDR3 loop reads CASSTSLGGQETQYF. For the CDR3, the DNA is TGTGCCAGCAGCACCTCACTAGGAGGGCAAGAGACCCAGTACTTC.

The V gene is TRBV7-9, the J gene TRBJ1-4, with D uncertain. CDR3 length equals 16 residues. CDR1 SEHNR and CDR2 FQNEAQ come from the germline V gene (reference sequence). Trimming shortened V by 7 bases and J by 4 bases, and 19 bases separated the two germline ends. The CDR3 reads CASNDPLVTGNEKLFF. CDR3 coding DNA: TGTGCCAGCAACGATCCCCTGGTGACTGGTAATGAAAAACTGTTTTTT.

This chain uses TRBV19 with TRBJ2-1; D is unresolved. The CDR3 runs 11 residues. The V gene's germline CDR1 is LNHDA and CDR2 SQIVND (reference sequence). V was pared by 5 bases and J by 6 bases, with 5 bases between. The CDR3 reads CASSAFNEQFF. In nucleotides, the CDR3 is TGTGCCAGTAGTGCATTCAATGAGCAGTTCTTC.

The rearrangement joins TRBV2 to TRBJ2-1; weak D call: TRBD1 (6 bases). Trimming stripped 5 bases from V and 8 bases from J, with 10 bases between. Germline V gene data show CDR1 as SNHLY and CDR2 as FYNNEI. CDR3 length: 12 residues. The DNA of the CDR3 is TGTGCCAGCAGTCTACAGGGATATGAGCAGTTCTTC. It codes for CASSLQGYEQFF.

V usage is TRBV9 and J usage is TRBJ2-5, with 9 bases lining up with TRBD1. V dropped 4 bases and J dropped 0; count of bases not matched to a gene: 13. This CDR3 region has 18 residues. Germline loops: CDR1 SGDLS, CDR2 YYNGEE. This CDR3 reads CASSSRDVGTGHQETQYF. CDR3 bases: TGTGCCAGCAGCAGTAGGGATGTCGGGACAGGGCACCAAGAGACCCAGTACTTC.

The CDR3 DNA follows: TGTGCCAGCAGCTTAGAGCCACTAGGCGACGAGCAGTACTTC. The encoded protein is CASSLEPLGDEQYF. The chain joins TRBV11-2 to TRBJ2-7; D is possibly TRBD2 (5 bases). V was trimmed by 0 bases and J by 5 bases, leaving 11 bases between them. The CDR3 contains 14 residues. Germline CDR1 reads SGHAT; CDR2 reads FQNNGV.

V usage is TRBV20-1 and J usage is TRBJ1-2; unclear D gene. This CDR3 contains 10 residues. Germline V gene data show CDR1 as DFQATT and CDR2 as SNEGSKA (reference sequence). With 5 bases removed from V and 3 bases from J, the gap between germline ends came to 4 bases. CDR3 nucleotides: TGCAGTGCTCAGTACTATGGCTACACCTTC. It encodes CSAQYYGYTF.